This T cell receptor beta chain derives from a study of control samples from healthy donors and cancer patients. Using immunoSEQ multiplex PCR, the repertoire was profiled, and TCRdb retains in-frame clones only, with some absent. The table shows approximately 100,000 clones, with approximately 90% occurring only once. There are 14 residues in the CDR3. V lost 5 bases to trimming and J lost 4 bases, with 14 bases between them. The germline V gene has CDR1 WNHNN and CDR2 SYGVQD (reference sequence). This receptor was identified in a man aged 25 to 40 in good health. Sequenced material: blood. This chain uses TRBV10-1 with TRBJ1-1; D possibly corresponds to TRBD1 (6 bases). CDR3 loop: CASSPTGLSTEAFF. CDR3 coding DNA: TGCGCCAGCAGTCCTACAGGGCTGAGCACTGAAGCTTTCTTT.